The present T cell receptor beta chain was sequenced within a study of response to subunit inactivated influenza vaccine. On this clonotype: The antigen is not known.

MiXCR, applied by TCRdb to the RT-PCR reads, yields one record per CDR3 protein. The sample carries approximately 530,000 distinct CDR3 sequences, about 7.6% recorded once. The J segment lost 4 bases and the V segment lost 1 base, leaving 9 bases of the junction unmatched. The germline gives CDR1 ENHRY, CDR2 SYGVKD. The length of the CDR3 is 16 residues. General observations from the study: Researchers suggested that each seasonal influenza vaccination recruits few new T cells.

This receptor was obtained from a man in his fifties or sixties who received an inactivated influenza vaccine. The specimen was PBMCs from blood, collected around 2 years after vaccination. The V call is TRBV10-3, the J call TRBJ2-5; 7 nucleotides agree with TRBD2. The CDR3 DNA reads as TGTGCCATCAGTGAGTATGTGTCTAGCGGAGGAGAGACCCAGTACTTC. Its translation is CAISEYVSSGGETQYF.